These T cell receptor beta chains were read from a single sample in a study of CD8 T cells in Susac syndrome. One entry per CDR3 protein, called by TCRdb with MiXCR from the immunoSEQ multiplex PCR reads. The sample consists of about 150,000 distinct CDR3 sequences, approximately 94% of them appearing once. Sequencing was done on a sample of CD4+ T cells from PBMCs. These receptors were collected from a human donor in good health. CDR3s include the opening cysteine and the closing phenylalanine or tryptophan. D genes are given only for firm matches. Clone size is given for some rows only: seen once, a few or many times, or a class if the clone is expanded.

clone size: -
J gene: TRBJ2-7
CDR3 length: 13
V gene: TRBV25-1
D gene: -
CDR3 DNA: TGTGCCAGCAGCCCCTCGAGCTCCTACGAGCAGTACTTC
CDR3 protein: CASSPSSSYEQYF

clone size: -
J gene: TRBJ2-4
CDR3 length: 12
V gene: TRBV27
D gene: -
CDR3 DNA: TGTGCCAGCTCTTCCGTGGGGAACATTCAGTACTTC
CDR3 protein: CASSSVGNIQYF

clone size: -
J gene: TRBJ2-7
CDR3 length: 15
V gene: TRBV4-2
D gene: TRBD1
CDR3 DNA: TGTGCCAGCAGCACCTTGCCGGGACAGGGGTTCGAGCAGTACTTC
CDR3 protein: CASSTLPGQGFEQYF

clone size: -
J gene: TRBJ2-4
CDR3 length: 14
V gene: TRBV6-6
D gene: TRBD2
CDR3 DNA: TGTTCTAGCGGGAGGGCCGATGCCAAAAACATTCAGTACTTC
CDR3 protein: CSSGRADAKNIQYF

clone size: -
J gene: TRBJ1-4
CDR3 length: 16
V gene: TRBV2
D gene: -
CDR3 DNA: TGTGCCAGCAGTGAGGTCCAATCTCCCCTAAATGAAAAACTGTTTTTT
CDR3 protein: CASSEVQSPLNEKLFF

clone size: -
J gene: TRBJ2-1
CDR3 length: 9
V gene: TRBV6-6
D gene: -
CDR3 DNA: TGTGCCAGCAGGGACTATCAGTTCTTC
CDR3 protein: CASRDYQFF

clone size: -
J gene: TRBJ2-6
CDR3 length: 18
V gene: TRBV5-1
D gene: -
CDR3 DNA: TGCGCCAGCAGTCATCGTGGAGACCTTCCCTCTGGGGCCAACGTCCTGACTTTC
CDR3 protein: CASSHRGDLPSGANVLTF

clone size: few
J gene: TRBJ2-3
CDR3 length: 12
V gene: TRBV14
D gene: -
CDR3 DNA: TGTGCCAGCAGCCAAGGAACAGATACGCAGTATTTT
CDR3 protein: CASSQGTDTQYF

clone size: few
J gene: TRBJ2-5
CDR3 length: 15
V gene: TRBV13
D gene: -
CDR3 DNA: TGTGCCAGCAGCTTCTCTGTCAGGGGAGGCGAGACCCAGTACTTC
CDR3 protein: CASSFSVRGGETQYF

clone size: -
J gene: TRBJ2-3
CDR3 length: 16
V gene: TRBV3-1
D gene: TRBD1
CDR3 DNA: TGTGCCAGCAGCCCAAACAGGGGCCCTGGCACAGATACGCAGTATTTT
CDR3 protein: CASSPNRGPGTDTQYF

clone size: -
J gene: TRBJ2-1
CDR3 length: 11
V gene: TRBV2
D gene: -
CDR3 DNA: TGTGCCAGCAGTGACGAGAATGAGCAGTTCTTC
CDR3 protein: CASSDENEQFF

clone size: -
J gene: TRBJ1-2
CDR3 length: 16
V gene: TRBV24-1
D gene: -
CDR3 DNA: TGTGCCACCAGTGATCGAACAGGTGAAGCTAACTATGGCTACACCTTC
CDR3 protein: CATSDRTGEANYGYTF

clone size: -
J gene: TRBJ1-2
CDR3 length: 14
V gene: TRBV2
D gene: TRBD1
CDR3 DNA: TGTGCCAGCGCCCTGGGACAGGGGGATTATGGCTACACCTTC
CDR3 protein: CASALGQGDYGYTF

clone size: -
J gene: TRBJ1-1
CDR3 length: 12
V gene: TRBV5-4
D gene: -
CDR3 DNA: TGTGCCAGTTCACACCCGAACACTGAAGCTTTCTTT
CDR3 protein: CASSHPNTEAFF

clone size: -
J gene: TRBJ2-2
CDR3 length: 12
V gene: TRBV5-6
D gene: -
CDR3 DNA: TGTGCCAGCAGCCCGCGACGGGGGGAGCTGTTTTTT
CDR3 protein: CASSPRRGELFF

clone size: -
J gene: TRBJ2-7
CDR3 length: 14
V gene: TRBV20-1
D gene: TRBD2
CDR3 DNA: TGCAGTGCTCGAGCGGGACTAGCGGGACCGGAGCAGTACTTC
CDR3 protein: CSARAGLAGPEQYF

clone size: -
J gene: TRBJ2-6
CDR3 length: 17
V gene: TRBV29-1
D gene: -
CDR3 DNA: TGCAGCGTTGAAGCGCTGGGACCCGACTCTGGGGCCAACGTCCTGACTTTC
CDR3 protein: CSVEALGPDSGANVLTF